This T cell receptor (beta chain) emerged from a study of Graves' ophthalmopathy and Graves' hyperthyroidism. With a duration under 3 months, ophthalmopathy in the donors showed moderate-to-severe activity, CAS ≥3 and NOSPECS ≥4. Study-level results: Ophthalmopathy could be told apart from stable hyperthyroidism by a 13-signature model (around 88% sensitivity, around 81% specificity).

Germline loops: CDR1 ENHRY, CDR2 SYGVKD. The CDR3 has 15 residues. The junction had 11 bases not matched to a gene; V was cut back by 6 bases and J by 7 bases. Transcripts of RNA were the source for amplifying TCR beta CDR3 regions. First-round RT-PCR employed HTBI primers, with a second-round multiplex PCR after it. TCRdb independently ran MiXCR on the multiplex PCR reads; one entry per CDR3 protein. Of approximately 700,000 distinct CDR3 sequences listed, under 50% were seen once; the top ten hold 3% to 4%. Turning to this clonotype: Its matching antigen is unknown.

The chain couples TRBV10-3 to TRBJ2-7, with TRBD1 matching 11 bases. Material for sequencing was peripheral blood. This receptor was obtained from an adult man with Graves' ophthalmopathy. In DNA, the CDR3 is TGTGCCATCAGCGTGGACAGGGGGCAAAGCAATGAGCAGTACTTC. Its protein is CAISVDRGQSNEQYF.